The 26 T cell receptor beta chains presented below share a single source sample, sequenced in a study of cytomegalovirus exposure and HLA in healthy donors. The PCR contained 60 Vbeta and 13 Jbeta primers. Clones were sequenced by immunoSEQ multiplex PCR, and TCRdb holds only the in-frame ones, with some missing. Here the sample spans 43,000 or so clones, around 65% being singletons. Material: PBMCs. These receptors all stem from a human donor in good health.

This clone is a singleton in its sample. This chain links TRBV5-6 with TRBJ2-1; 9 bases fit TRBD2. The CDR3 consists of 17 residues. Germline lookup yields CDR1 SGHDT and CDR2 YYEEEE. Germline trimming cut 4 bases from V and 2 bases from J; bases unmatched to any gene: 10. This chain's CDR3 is CASSRAGGALPYNEQFF. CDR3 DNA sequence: TGTGCCAGCAGCCGGGCGGGGGGGGCCCTACCCTACAATGAGCAGTTCTTC. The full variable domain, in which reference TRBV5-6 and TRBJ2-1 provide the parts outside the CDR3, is DAGVTQSPTHLIKTRGQQVTLRCSPKSGHDTVSWYQQALGQGPQFIFQYYEEEERQRGNFPDRFSGHQFPNYSSELNVNALLLGDSALYLCASSRAGGALPYNEQFFGPGTRLTVL.

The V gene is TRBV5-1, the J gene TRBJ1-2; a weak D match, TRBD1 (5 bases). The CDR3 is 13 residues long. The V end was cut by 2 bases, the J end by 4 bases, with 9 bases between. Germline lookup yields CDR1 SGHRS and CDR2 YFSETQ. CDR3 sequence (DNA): TGCGCCAGCAGCTTCGGGGGTAGCTATGGCTACACCTTC. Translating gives CASSFGGSYGYTF. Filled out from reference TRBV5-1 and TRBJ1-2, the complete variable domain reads KAGVTQTPRYLIKTRGQQVTLSCSPISGHRSVSWYQQTPGQGLQFLFEYFSETQRNKGNFPGRFSGRQFSNSRSEMNVSTLELGDSALYLCASSFGGSYGYTFGSGTRLTVV.

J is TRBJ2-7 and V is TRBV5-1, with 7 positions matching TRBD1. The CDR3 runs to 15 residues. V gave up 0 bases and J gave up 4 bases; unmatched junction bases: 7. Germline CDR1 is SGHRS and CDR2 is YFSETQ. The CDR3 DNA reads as TGCGCCAGCAGCTTGGCCGCACAGGGGCGTTACGAGCAGTACTTC. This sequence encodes CASSLAAQGRYEQYF. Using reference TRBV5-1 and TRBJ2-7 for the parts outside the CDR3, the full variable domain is KAGVTQTPRYLIKTRGQQVTLSCSPISGHRSVSWYQQTPGQGLQFLFEYFSETQRNKGNFPGRFSGRQFSNSRSEMNVSTLELGDSALYLCASSLAAQGRYEQYFGPGTRLTVT.

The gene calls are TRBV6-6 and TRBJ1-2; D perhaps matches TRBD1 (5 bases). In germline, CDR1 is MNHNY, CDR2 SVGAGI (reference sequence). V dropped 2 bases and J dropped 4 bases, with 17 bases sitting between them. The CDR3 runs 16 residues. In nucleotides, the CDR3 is TGTGCCAGCAGTTACCCCAAACAGGAGTCTGGCTATGGCTACACCTTC. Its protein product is CASSYPKQESGYGYTF.

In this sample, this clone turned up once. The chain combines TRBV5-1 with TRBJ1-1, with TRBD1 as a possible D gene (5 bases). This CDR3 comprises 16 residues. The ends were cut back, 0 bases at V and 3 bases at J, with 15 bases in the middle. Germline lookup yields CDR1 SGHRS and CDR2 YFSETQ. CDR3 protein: CASSLGAGKGDTEAFF. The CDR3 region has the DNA TGCGCCAGCAGCTTGGGGGCAGGAAAAGGGGACACTGAAGCTTTCTTT.

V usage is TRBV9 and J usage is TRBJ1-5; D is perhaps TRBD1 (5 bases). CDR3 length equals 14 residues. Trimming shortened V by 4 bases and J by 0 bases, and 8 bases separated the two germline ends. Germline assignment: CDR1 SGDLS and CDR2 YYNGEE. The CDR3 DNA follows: TGTGCCAGCAGCAAGGACATTAGCAATCAGCCCCAGCATTTT. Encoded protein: CASSKDISNQPQHF.

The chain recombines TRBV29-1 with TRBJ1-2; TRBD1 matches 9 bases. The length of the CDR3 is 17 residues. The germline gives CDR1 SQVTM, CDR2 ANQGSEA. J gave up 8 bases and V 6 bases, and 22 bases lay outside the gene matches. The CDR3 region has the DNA TGCAGCGTGGCAAAAGGGTCGGGACAGGGTCATTTGAGCGGCTACACCTTC. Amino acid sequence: CSVAKGSGQGHLSGYTF.

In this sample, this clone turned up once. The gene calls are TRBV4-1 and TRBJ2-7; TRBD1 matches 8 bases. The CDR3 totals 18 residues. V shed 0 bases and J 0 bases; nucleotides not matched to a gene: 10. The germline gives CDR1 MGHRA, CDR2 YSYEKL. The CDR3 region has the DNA TGCGCCAGCAGCCAAGATCGAACGGGGGACAGGAGCTCCTACGAGCAGTACTTC. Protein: CASSQDRTGDRSSYEQYF.

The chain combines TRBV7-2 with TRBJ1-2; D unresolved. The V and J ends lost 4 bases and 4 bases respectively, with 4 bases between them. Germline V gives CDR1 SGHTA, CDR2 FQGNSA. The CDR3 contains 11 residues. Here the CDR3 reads CASSSLYGYTF. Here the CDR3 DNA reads TGTGCCAGCAGCTCCCTCTATGGCTACACCTTC.

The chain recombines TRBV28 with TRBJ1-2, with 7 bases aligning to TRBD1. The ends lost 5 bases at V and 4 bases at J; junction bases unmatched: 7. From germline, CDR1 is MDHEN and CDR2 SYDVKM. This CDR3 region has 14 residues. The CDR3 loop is CASSTGAAIYGYTF. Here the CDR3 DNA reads TGTGCCAGCAGTACAGGGGCCGCGATCTATGGCTACACCTTC.

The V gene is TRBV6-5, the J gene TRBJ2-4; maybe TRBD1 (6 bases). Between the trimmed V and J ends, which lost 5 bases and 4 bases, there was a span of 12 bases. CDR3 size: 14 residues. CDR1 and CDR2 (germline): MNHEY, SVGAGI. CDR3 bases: TGTGCCAGCAGTGCACAGGGAATGAAAAACATTCAGTACTTC. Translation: CASSAQGMKNIQYF.

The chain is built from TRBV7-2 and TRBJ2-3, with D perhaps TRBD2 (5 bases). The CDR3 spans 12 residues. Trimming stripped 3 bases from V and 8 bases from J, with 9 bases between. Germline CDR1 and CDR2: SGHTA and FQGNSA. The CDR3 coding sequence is TGTGCCAGCAGCTTTACCCGGGGTACGCAGTATTTT. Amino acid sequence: CASSFTRGTQYF.

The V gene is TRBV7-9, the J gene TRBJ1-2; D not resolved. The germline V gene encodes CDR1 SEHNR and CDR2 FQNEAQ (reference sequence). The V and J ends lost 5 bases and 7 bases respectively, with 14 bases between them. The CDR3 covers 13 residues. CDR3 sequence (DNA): TGTGCCAGCAGCCGACTATGGTCCAGTGGCTACACCTTC. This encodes CASSRLWSSGYTF.

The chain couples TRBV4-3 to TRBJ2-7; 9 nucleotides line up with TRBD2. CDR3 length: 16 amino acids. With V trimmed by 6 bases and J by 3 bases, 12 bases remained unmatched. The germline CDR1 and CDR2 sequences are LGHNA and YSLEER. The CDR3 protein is CASRQNIAGASYEQYF. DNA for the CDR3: TGCGCCAGCAGACAGAACATAGCGGGGGCCAGCTACGAGCAGTACTTC.

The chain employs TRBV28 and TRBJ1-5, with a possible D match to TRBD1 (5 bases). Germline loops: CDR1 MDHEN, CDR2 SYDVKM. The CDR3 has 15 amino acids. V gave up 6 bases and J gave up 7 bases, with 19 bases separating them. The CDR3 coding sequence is TGTGCCAGCAGCCCCCCCGGAGGGCAGGGCCAGCCCCAGCATTTT. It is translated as CASSPPGGQGQPQHF. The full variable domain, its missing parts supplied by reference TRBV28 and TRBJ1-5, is DVKVTQSSRYLVKRTGEKVFLECVQDMDHENMFWYRQDPGLGLRLIYFSYDVKMKEKGDIPEGYSVSREKKERFSLILESASTNQTSMYLCASSPPGGQGQPQHFGDGTRLSIL.

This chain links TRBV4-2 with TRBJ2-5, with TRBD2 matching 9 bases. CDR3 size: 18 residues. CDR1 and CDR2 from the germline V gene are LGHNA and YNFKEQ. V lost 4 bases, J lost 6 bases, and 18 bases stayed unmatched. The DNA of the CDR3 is TGTGCCAGCAGCCCCACCCAGGTTGGCGGGGGGGCCCTCAAGACCCAGTACTTC. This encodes CASSPTQVGGGALKTQYF.

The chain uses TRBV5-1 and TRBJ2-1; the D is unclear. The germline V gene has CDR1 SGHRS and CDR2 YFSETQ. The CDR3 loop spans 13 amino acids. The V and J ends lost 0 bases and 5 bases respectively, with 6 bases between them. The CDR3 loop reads CASSLVSHNEQFF. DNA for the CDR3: TGCGCCAGCAGCTTGGTTTCTCACAATGAGCAGTTCTTC.

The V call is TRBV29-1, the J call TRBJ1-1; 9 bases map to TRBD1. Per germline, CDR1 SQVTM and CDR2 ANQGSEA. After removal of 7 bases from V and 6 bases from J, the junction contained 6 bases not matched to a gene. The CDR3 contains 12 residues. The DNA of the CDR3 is TGCAGCGCCGGGACAGGGATGGCTGAAGCTTTCTTT. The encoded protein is CSAGTGMAEAFF.

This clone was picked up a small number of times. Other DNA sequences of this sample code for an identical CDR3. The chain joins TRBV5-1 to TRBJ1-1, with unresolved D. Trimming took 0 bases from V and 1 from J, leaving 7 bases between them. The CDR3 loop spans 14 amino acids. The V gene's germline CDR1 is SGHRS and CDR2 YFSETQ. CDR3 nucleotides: TGCGCCAGCAGCTTGGAGTCGAGGAACACTGAAGCTTTCTTT. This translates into CASSLESRNTEAFF.

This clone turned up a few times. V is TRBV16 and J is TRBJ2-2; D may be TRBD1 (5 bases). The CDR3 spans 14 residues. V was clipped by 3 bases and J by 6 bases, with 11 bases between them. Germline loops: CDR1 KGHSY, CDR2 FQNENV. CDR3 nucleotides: TGTGCCAGCAGCCAGTACCAGGGCGCCGGGGAGCTGTTTTTT. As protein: CASSQYQGAGELFF.

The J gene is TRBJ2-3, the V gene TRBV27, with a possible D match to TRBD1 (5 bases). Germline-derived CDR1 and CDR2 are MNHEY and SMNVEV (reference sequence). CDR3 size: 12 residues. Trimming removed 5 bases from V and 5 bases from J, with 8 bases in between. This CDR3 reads CASSATGDTQYF. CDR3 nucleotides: TGTGCCAGCAGTGCCACAGGAGATACGCAGTATTTT.

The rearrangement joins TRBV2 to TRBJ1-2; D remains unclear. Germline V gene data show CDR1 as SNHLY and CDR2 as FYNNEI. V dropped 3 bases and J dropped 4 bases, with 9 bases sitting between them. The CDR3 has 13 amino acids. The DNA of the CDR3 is TGTGCCAGCAGTGACGGGTCCCGCTATGGCTACACCTTC. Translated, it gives CASSDGSRYGYTF.

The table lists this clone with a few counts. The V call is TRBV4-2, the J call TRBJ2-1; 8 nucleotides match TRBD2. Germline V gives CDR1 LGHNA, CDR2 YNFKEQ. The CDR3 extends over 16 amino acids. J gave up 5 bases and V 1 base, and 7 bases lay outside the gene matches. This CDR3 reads CASSQGTGGLDNEQFF. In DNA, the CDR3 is TGTGCCAGCAGCCAAGGTACGGGGGGGCTCGACAATGAGCAGTTCTTC.

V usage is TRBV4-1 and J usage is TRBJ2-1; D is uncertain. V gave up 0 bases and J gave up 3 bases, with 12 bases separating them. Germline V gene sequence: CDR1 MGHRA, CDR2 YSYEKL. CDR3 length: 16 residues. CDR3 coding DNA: TGCGCCAGCAGCCAAGATATATCGCTCGGCTACAATGAGCAGTTCTTC. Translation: CASSQDISLGYNEQFF.

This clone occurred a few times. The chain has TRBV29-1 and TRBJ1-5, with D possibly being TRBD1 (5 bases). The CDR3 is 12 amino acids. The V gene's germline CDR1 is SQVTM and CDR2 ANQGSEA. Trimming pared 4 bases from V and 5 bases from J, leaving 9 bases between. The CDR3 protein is CSVGEGDQPQHF. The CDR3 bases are TGCAGCGTTGGCGAAGGGGATCAGCCCCAGCATTTT.

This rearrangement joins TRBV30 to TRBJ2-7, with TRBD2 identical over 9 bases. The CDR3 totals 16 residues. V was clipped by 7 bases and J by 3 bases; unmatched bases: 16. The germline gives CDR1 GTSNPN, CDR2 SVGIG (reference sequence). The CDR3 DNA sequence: TGTGCCTTTCGGCCCCGGTCGCGGGGGGGAAACTACGAGCAGTACTTC. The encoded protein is CAFRPRSRGGNYEQYF. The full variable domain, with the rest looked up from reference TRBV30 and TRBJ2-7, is SQTIHQWPATLVQPVGSPLSLECTVEGTSNPNLYWYRQAAGRGLQLLFYSVGIGQISSEVPQNLSASRPQDRQFILSSKKLLLSDSGFYLCAFRPRSRGGNYEQYFGPGTRLTVT.